This T cell receptor (beta chain) appears in the sequencing data of a study of blood T cell repertoires in COVID-19. Germline CDR1 is SGHTA and CDR2 is FQGNSA. V was pared by 0 bases and J by 2 bases, with 5 bases between. The CDR3 consists of 14 residues. Clones were sequenced by immunoSEQ multiplex PCR, and TCRdb holds only the in-frame ones, with some missing. Found here are over 250,000 clones, around four fifths of them singletons; the top ten hold 8% to 10%. This chain joins TRBV7-2 and TRBJ2-1, with unresolved D. The source of this sequence is a woman aged 45-65 years who had recovered from COVID-19. The specimen sequenced was peripheral blood. The CDR3 coding sequence is TGTGCCAGCAGCTTAGCAATAGCCTACAATGAGCAGTTCTTC. Translated: CASSLAIAYNEQFF.